This TCR beta chain emerged from a study of OX40 agonist ivuxolimab in advanced cancers. Across the study: Ivuxolimab was delivered to patients intravenously every 2 weeks at doses spanning 0.01 to 10 mg/kg. A diagnosis of hepatocellular carcinoma, melanoma, renal cell or head and neck cancer was present in dose-escalation patients. Aged about 20 to 80 with a mean of approximately 57 years, they were about 80% male. Treatment received earlier with anti-PD-1, anti-PD-L1 or anti-CTLA-4 agents was allowed, and around 36% had some.

The protocol was immunoSEQ multiplex PCR, while the TCRdb copy is restricted to in-frame clones and leaves out a portion. The sample lists some 96,000 clones, less than 95% occurring once. Per the germline V gene, CDR1 is MDHEN and CDR2 is SYDVKM. The CDR3 sequence is 16 residues long. Trimming removed 2 bases at V and 1 base at J, with 12 bases between. The V call is TRBV28, the J call TRBJ1-5; the D is unclear. This specimen was CD4+ or CD8+ T cells sorted from blood, taken in a trial of the OX40 agonist ivuxolimab. This clonotype originated in an adult with an advanced solid tumor such as melanoma, head and neck, liver or kidney cancer. Written as DNA, the CDR3 is TGTGCCAGCAGTTTAGCGTTTGCGGCAAGCAATCAGCCCCAGCATTTT. Encoded protein: CASSLAFAASNQPQHF.